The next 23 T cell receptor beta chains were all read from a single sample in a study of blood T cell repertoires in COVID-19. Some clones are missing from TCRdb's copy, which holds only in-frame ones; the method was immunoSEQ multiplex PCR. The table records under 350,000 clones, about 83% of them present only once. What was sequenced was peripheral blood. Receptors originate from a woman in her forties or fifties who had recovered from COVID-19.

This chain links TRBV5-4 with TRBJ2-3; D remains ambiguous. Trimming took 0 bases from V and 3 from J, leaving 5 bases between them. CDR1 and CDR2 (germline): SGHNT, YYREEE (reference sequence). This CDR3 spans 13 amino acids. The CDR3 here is CASSLGLTDTQYF. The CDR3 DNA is TGTGCCAGCAGCTTGGGGCTGACAGATACGCAGTATTTT.

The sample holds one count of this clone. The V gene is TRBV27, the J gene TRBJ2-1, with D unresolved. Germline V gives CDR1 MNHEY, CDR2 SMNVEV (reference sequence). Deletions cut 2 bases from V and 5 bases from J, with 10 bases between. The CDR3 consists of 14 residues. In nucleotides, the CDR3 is TGTGCCAGCAGTTTACAAACTGGGCACAATGAGCAGTTCTTC. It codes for CASSLQTGHNEQFF.

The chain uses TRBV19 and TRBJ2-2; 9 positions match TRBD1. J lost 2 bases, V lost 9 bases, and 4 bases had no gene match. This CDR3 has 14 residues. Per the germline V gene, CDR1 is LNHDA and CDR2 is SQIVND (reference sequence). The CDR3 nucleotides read TGTGCCAGCCGTACAGGGGGCAACACCGGGGAGCTGTTTTTT. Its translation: CASRTGGNTGELFF.

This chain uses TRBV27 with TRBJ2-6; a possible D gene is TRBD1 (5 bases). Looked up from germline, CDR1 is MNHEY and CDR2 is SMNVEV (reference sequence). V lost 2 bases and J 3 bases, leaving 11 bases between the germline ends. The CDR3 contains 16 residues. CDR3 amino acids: CASSLIGVRGANVLTF. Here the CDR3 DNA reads TGTGCCAGCAGTTTAATAGGGGTCCGTGGGGCCAACGTCCTGACTTTC.

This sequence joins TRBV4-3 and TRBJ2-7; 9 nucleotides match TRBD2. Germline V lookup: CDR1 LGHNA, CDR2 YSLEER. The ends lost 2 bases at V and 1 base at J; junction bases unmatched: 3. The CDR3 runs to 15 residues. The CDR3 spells CASSQQTSGSYEQYF. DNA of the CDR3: TGCGCCAGCAGCCAACAGACTAGCGGATCCTACGAGCAGTACTTC.

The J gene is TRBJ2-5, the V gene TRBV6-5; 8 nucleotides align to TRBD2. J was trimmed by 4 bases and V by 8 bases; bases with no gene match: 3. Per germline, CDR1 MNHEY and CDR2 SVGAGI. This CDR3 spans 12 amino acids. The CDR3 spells CASRGGGETQYF. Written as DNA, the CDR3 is TGTGCCAGCCGGGGGGGAGGAGAGACCCAGTACTTC.

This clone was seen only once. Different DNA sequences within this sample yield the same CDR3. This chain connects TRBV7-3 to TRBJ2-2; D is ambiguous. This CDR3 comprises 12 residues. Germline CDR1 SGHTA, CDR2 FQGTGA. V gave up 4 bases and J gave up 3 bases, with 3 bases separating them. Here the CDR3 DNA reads TGTGCCAGCAGCTCCTACACCGGGGAGCTGTTTTTT. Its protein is CASSSYTGELFF.

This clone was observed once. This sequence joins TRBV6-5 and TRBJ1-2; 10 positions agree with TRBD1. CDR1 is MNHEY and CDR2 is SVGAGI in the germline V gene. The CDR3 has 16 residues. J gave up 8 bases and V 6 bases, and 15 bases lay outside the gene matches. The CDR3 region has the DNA TGTGCCAGCAGCTACAACCGGGACAGGGGTATGGAAGGCTACACCTTC. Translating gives CASSYNRDRGMEGYTF.

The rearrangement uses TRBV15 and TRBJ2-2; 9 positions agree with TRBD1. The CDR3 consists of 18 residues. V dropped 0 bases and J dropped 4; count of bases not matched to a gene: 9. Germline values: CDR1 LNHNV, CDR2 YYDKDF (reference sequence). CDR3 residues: CATSRDPGQGSGTGELFF. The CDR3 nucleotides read TGTGCCACCAGCAGAGACCCCGGACAGGGGTCGGGCACCGGGGAGCTGTTTTTT.

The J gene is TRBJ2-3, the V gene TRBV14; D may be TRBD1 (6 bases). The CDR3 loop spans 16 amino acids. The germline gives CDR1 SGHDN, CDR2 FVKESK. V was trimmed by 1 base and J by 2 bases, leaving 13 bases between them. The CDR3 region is CASSQAKGTITDTQYF. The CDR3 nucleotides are TGTGCCAGCAGCCAAGCCAAGGGGACAATCACAGATACGCAGTATTTT.

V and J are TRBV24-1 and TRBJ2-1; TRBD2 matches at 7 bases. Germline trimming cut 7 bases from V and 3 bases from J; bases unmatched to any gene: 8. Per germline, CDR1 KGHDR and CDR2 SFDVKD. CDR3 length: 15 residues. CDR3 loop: CATRDHAGDYNEQFF. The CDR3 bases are TGTGCCACCAGGGATCACGCGGGGGACTACAATGAGCAGTTCTTC.

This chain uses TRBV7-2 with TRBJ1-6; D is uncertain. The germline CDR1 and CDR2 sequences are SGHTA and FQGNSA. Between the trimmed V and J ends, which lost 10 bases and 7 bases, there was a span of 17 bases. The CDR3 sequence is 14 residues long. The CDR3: CATPGPGGNSPLHF. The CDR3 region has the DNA TGTGCCACCCCCGGGCCGGGCGGGAATTCACCCCTCCACTTT.

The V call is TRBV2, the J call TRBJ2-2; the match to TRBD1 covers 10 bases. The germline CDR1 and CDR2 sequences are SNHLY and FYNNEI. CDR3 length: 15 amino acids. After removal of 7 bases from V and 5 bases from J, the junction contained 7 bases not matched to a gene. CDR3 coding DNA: TGTGCCAGCAAGAGACAGGGGGCAGGAACCGGGGAGCTGTTTTTT. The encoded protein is CASKRQGAGTGELFF.

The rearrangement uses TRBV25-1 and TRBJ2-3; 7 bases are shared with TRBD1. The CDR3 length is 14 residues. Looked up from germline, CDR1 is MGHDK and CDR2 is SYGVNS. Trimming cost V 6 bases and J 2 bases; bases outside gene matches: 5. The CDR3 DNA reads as TGTGCCAGCAGCTTAACAGGGGCCACAGATACGCAGTATTTT. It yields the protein CASSLTGATDTQYF.

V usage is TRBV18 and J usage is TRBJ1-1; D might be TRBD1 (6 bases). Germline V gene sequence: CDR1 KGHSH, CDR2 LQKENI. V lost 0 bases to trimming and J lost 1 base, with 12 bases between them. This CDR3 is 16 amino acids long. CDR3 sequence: CASSPPGARGNTEAFF. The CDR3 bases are TGTGCCAGCTCACCACCGGGGGCGCGAGGGAACACTGAAGCTTTCTTT. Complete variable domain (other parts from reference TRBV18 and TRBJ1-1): NAGVMQNPRHLVRRRGQEARLRCSPMKGHSHVYWYRQLPEEGLKFMVYLQKENIIDESGMPKERFSAEFPKEGPSILRIQQVVRGDSAAYFCASSPPGARGNTEAFFGQGTRLTVV.

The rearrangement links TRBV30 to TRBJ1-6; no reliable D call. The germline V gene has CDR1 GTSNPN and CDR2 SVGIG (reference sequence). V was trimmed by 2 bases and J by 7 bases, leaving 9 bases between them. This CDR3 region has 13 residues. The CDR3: CAWSSRENSPLHF. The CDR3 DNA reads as TGTGCCTGGAGTTCTCGAGAGAATTCACCCCTCCACTTT.

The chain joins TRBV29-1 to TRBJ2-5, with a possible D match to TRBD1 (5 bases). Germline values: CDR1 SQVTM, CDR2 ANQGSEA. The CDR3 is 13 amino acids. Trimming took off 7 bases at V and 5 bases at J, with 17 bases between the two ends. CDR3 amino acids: CSAQGHLGETQYF. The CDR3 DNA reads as TGCAGCGCCCAGGGCCACTTAGGGGAGACCCAGTACTTC.

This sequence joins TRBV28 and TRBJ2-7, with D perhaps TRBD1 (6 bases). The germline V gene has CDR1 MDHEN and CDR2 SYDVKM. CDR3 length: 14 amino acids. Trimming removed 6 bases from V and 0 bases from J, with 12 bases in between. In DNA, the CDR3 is TGTGCCAGCAGAACCGGGACACACTCCTACGAGCAGTACTTC. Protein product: CASRTGTHSYEQYF.

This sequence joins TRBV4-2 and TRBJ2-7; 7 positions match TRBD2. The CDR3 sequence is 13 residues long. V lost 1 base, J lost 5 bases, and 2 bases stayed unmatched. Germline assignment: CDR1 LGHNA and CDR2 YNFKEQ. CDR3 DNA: TGTGCCAGCAGCCAAGGCGGGAGAAACGAGCAGTACTTC. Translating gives CASSQGGRNEQYF.

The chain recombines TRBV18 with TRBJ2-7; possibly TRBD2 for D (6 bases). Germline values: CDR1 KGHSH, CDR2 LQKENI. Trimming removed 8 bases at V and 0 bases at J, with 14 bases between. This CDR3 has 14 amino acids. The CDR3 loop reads CASRSGKDSYEQYF. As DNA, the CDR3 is TGTGCCAGCCGTAGCGGTAAAGACTCCTACGAGCAGTACTTC.

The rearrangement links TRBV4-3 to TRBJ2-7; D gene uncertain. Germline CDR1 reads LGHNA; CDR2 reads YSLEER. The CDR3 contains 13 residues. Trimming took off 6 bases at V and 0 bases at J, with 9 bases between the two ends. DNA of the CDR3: TGCGCCAGCAGTGCTATCCGCTCCTACGAGCAGTACTTC. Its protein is CASSAIRSYEQYF.

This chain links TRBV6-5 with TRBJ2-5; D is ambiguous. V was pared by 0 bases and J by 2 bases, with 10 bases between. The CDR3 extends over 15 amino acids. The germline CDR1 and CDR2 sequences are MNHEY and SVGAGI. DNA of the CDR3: TGTGCCAGCAGTTACTCGCCGCAGCGTCAAGAGACCCAGTACTTC. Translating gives CASSYSPQRQETQYF.

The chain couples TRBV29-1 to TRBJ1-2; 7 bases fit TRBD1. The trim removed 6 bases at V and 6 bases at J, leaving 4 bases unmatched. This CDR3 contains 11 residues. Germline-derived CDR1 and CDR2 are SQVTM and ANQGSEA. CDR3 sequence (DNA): TGCAGCGTAAACAGGGGTAATGGCTACACCTTC. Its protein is CSVNRGNGYTF.